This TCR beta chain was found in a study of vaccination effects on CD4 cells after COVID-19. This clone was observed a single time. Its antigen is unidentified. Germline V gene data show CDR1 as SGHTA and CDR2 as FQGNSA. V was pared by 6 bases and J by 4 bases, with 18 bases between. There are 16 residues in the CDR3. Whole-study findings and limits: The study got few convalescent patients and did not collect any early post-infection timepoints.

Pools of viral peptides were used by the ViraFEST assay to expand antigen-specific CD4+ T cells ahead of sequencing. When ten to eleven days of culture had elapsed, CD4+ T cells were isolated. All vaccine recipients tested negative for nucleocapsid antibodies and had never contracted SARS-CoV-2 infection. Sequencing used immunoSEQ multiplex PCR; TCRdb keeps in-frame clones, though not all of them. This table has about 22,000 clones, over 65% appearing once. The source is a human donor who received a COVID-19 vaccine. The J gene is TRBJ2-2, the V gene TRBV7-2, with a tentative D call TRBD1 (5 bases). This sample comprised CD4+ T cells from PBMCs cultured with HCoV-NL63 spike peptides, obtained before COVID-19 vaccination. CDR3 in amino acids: CASSQKVVTGTGELFF. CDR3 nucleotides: TGTGCCAGCAGTCAGAAGGTAGTAACAGGCACCGGGGAGCTGTTTTTT.